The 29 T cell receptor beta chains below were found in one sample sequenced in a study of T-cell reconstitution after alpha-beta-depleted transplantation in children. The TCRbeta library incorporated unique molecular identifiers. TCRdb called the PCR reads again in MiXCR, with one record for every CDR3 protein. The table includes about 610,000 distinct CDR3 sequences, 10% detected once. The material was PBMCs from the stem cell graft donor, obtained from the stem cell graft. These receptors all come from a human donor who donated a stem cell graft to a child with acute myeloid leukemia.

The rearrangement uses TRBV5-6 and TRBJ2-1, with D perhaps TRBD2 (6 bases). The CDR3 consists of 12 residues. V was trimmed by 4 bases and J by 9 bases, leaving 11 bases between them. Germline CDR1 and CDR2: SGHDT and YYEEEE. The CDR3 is CASSGWGGEQFF. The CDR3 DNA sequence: TGTGCCAGCAGCGGCTGGGGAGGTGAGCAGTTCTTC.

CDR3 protein: CASSLGLEEFF. In DNA form, the CDR3 reads TGTGCCAGCAGTTTGGGACTAGAGGAGTTCTTC. The chain has TRBV12-3 or TRBV12-4 and TRBJ2-1, with 8 nucleotides matching TRBD2. V was pared by 3 bases and J by 14 bases, with 3 bases of the junction left unmatched. The CDR3 covers 11 residues.

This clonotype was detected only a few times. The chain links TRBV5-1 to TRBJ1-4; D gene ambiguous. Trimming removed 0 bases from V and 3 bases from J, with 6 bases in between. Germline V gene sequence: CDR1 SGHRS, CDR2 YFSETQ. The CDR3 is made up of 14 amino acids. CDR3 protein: CASSLEGSNEKLFF. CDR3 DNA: TGCGCCAGCAGCTTGGAGGGATCTAATGAAAAACTGTTTTTT. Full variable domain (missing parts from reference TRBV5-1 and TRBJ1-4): KAGVTQTPRYLIKTRGQQVTLSCSPISGHRSVSWYQQTPGQGLQFLFEYFSETQRNKGNFPGRFSGRQFSNSRSEMNVSTLELGDSALYLCASSLEGSNEKLFFGSGTQLSVL.

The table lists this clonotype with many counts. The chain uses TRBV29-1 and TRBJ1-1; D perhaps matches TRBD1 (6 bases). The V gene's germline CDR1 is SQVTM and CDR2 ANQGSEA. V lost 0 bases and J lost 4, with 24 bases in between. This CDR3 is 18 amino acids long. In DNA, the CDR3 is TGCAGCGTTGAAGATATACTGACACCGGGACAAGAGGGCACTGAAGCTTTCTTT. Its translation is CSVEDILTPGQEGTEAFF.

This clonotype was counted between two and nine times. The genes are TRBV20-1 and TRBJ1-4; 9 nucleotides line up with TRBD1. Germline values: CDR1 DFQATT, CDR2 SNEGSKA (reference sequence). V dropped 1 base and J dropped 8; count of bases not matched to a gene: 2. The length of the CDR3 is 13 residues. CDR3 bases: TGCAGTGCTAGAGGACAGGGGGGAGAAAAACTGTTTTTT. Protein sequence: CSARGQGGEKLFF.

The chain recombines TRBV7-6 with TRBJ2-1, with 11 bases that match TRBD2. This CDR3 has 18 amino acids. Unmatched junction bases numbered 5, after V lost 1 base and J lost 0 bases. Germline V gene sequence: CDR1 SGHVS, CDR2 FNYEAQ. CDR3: CASSLGLAGRSSYNEQFF. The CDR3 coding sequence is TGTGCCAGCAGCTTAGGACTAGCGGGAAGAAGCTCCTACAATGAGCAGTTCTTC.

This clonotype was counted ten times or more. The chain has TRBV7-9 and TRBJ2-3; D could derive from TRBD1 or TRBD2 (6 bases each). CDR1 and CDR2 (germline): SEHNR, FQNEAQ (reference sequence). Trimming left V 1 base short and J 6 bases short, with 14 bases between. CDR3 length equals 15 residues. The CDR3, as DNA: TGTGCCAGCAGCTTAGACGGCGGAGGGGGGGATACGCAGTATTTT. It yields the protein CASSLDGGGGDTQYF.

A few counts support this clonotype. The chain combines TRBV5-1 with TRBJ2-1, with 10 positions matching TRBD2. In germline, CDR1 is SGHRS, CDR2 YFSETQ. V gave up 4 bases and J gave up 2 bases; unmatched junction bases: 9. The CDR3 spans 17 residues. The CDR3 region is CASSLQGLANPYNEQFF. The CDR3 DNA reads TGCGCCAGCAGCCTACAGGGACTAGCGAATCCCTACAATGAGCAGTTCTTC.

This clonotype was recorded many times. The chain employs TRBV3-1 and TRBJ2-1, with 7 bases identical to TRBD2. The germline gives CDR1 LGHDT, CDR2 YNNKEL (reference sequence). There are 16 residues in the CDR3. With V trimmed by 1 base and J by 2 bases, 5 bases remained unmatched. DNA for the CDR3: TGTGCCAGCAGCCAAGCGGCTAGCGGTACCTACAATGAGCAGTTCTTC. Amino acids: CASSQAASGTYNEQFF.

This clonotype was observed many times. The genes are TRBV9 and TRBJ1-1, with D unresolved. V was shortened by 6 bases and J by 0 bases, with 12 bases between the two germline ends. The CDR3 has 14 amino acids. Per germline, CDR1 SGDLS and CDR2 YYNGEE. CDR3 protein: CASTRGGMNTEAFF. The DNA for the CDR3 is TGTGCCAGCACCCGAGGAGGGATGAACACTGAAGCTTTCTTT.

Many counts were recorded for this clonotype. In DNA form, the CDR3 reads TGTGCCAGCAGCTTAAGGTCTCTAGCGGGAGCAGATACGCAGTATTTT. The encoded protein is CASSLRSLAGADTQYF. J is TRBJ2-3 and V is TRBV7-2, with 10 positions matching TRBD2. The germline gives CDR1 SGHTA, CDR2 FQGNSA. V shed 2 bases, J shed 4 bases, and the junction held 6 bases outside the gene matches. This CDR3 is built from 16 residues.

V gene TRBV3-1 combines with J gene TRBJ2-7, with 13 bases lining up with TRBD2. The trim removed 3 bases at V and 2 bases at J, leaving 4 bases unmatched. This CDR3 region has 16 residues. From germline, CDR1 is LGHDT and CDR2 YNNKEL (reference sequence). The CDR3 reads CASSQGTSGAAYEQYF. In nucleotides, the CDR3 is TGTGCCAGCAGCCAGGGGACTAGCGGGGCTGCCTACGAGCAGTACTTC.

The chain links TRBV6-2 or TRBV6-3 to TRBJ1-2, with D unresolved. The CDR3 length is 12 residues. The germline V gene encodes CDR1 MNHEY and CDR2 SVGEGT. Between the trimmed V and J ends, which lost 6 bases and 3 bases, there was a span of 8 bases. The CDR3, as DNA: TGTGCCAGCAGACCCCAGGACTATGGCTACACCTTC. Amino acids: CASRPQDYGYTF.

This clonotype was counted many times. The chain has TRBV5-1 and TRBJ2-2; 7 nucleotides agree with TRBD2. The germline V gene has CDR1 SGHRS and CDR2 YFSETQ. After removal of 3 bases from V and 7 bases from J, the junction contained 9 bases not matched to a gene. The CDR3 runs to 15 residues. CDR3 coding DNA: TGCGCCAGCAGCTCAGTTGCGGGAGACGGCGGGGAGCTGTTTTTT. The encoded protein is CASSSVAGDGGELFF.

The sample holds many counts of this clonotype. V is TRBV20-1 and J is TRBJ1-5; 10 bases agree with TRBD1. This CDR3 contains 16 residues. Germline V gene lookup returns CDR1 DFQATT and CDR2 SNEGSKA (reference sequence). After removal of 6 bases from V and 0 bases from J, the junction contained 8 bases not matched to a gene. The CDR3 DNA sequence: TGCAGTGCCCCGGACAGGGGGTTATATAGCAATCAGCCCCAGCATTTT. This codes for CSAPDRGLYSNQPQHF.

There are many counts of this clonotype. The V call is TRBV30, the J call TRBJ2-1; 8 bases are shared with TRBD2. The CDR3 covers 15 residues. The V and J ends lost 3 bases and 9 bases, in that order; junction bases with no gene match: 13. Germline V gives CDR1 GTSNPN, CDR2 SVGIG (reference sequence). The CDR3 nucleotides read TGTGCCTGGAGCTCCGGGACTAGGCCCTCCGGTGAGCAGTTCTTC. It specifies CAWSSGTRPSGEQFF. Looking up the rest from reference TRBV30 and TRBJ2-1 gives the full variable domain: SQTIHQWPATLVQPVGSPLSLECTVEGTSNPNLYWYRQAAGRGLQLLFYSVGIGQISSEVPQNLSASRPQDRQFILSSKKLLLSDSGFYLCAWSSGTRPSGEQFFGPGTRLTVL.

In DNA form, the CDR3 reads TGTGCCAGCAGCTACGGACAGTCTCCCTCCTACGAGCAGTACTTC. Translated, it gives CASSYGQSPSYEQYF. J is TRBJ2-7 and V is TRBV7-9, with D possibly TRBD1 on 6 matching bases. V was pared by 4 bases and J by 0 bases, with 13 bases between. The CDR3 loop spans 15 amino acids. Germline CDR1 is SEHNR and CDR2 is FQNEAQ (reference sequence). The full variable domain, with the rest looked up from reference TRBV7-9 and TRBJ2-7, is DTGVSQNPRHKITKRGQNVTFRCDPISEHNRLYWYRQTLGQGPEFLTYFQNEAQLEKSRLLSDRFSAERPKGSFSTLEIQRTEQGDSAMYLCASSYGQSPSYEQYFGPGTRLTVT.

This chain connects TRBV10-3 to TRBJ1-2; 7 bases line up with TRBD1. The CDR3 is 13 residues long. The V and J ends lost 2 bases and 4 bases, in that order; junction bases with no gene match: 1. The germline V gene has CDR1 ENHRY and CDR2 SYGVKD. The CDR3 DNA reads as TGTGCCATCAGTGAGGACAGGGCCTATGGCTACACCTTC. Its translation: CAISEDRAYGYTF.

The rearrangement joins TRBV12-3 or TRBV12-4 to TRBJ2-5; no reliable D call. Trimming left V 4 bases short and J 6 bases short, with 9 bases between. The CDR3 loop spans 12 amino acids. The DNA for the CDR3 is TGTGCCAGCAGTTCTCAGTACCAGACCCAGTACTTC. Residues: CASSSQYQTQYF.

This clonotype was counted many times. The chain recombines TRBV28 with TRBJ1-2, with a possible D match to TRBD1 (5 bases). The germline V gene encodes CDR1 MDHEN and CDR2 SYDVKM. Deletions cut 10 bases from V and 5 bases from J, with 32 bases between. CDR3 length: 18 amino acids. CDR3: CAIVPWDGGSPHRYGYTF. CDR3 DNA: TGTGCCATCGTCCCGTGGGACGGTGGATCTCCACACCGTTATGGCTACACCTTC.

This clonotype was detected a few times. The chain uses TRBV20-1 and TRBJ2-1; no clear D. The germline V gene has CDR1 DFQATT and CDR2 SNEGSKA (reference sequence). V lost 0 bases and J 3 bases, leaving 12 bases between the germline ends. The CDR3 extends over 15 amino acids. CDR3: CSARDERKFYNEQFF. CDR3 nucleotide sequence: TGCAGTGCTAGAGATGAGCGCAAATTCTACAATGAGCAGTTCTTC.

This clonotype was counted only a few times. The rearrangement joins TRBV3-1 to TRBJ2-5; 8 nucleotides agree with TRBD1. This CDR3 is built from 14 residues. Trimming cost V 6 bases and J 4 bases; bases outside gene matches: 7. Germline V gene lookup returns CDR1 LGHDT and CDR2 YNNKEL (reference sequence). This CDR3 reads CASSEQGVGETQYF. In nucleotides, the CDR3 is TGTGCCAGCAGTGAACAGGGGGTCGGAGAGACCCAGTACTTC.

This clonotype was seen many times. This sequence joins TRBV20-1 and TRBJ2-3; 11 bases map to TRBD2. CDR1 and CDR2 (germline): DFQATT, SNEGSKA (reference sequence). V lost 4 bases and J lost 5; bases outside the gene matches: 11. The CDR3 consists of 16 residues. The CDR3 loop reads CSATGTSGRTLDTQYF. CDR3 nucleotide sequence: TGCAGTGCTACGGGCACTAGCGGGAGAACCCTAGATACGCAGTATTTT.

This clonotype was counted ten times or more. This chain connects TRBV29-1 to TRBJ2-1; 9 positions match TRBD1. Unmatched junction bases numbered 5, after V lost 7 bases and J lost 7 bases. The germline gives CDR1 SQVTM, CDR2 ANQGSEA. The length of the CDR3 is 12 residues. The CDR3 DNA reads TGCAGCGGGGGACAGGGATGGAATGAGCAGTTCTTC. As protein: CSGGQGWNEQFF.

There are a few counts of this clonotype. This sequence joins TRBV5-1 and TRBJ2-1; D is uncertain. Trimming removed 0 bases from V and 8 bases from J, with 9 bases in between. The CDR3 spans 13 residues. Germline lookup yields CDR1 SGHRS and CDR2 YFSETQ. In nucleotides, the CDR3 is TGCGCCAGCAGCTTGGCTGGCGTTCATGAGCAGTTCTTC. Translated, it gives CASSLAGVHEQFF.

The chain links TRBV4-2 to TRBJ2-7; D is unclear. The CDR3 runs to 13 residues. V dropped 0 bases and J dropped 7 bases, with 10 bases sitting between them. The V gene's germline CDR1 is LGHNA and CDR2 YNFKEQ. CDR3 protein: CASSQEVGPEQYF. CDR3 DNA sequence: TGTGCCAGCAGCCAAGAAGTGGGCCCTGAGCAGTACTTC.

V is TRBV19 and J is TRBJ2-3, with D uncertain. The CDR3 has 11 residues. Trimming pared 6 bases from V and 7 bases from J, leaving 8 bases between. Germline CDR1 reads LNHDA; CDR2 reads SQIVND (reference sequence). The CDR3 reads CASRWANTQYF. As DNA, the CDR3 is TGTGCCAGTAGGTGGGCAAATACGCAGTATTTT.

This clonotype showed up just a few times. The CDR3: CSALSPGGRAREQYF. CDR3 nucleotides: TGCAGTGCTCTTTCCCCTGGGGGGAGGGCACGGGAGCAGTACTTC. This chain uses TRBV20-1 with TRBJ2-7; 7 nucleotides align to TRBD2. Germline values: CDR1 DFQATT, CDR2 SNEGSKA (reference sequence). V shed 5 bases, J shed 7 bases, and the junction held 17 bases outside the gene matches. This CDR3 comprises 15 residues.

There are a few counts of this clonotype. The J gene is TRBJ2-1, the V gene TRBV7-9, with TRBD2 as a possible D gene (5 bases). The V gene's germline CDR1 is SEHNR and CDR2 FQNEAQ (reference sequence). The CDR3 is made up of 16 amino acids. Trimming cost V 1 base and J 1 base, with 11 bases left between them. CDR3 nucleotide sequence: TGTGCCAGCAGCTTAGATTGGGGAGCTTCCTACAATGAGCAGTTCTTC. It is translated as CASSLDWGASYNEQFF. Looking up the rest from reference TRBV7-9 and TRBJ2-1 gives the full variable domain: DTGVSQNPRHKITKRGQNVTFRCDPISEHNRLYWYRQTLGQGPEFLTYFQNEAQLEKSRLLSDRFSAERPKGSFSTLEIQRTEQGDSAMYLCASSLDWGASYNEQFFGPGTRLTVL.